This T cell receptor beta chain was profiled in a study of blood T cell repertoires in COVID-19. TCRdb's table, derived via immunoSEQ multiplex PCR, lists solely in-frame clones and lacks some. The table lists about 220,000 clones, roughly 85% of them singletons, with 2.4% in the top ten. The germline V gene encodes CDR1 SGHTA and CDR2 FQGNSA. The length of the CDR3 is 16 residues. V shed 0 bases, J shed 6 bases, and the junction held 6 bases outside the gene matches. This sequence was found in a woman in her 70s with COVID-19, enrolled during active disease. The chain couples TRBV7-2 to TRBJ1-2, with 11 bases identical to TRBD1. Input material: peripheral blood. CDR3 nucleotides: TGTGCCAGCAGCTTAGCGTTTGGACAGGGGGCTGATGGCTACACCTTC. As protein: CASSLAFGQGADGYTF.